Below are 15 T cell receptor beta chains sequenced from a single sample in a study of shared clonotypes between healthy human individuals. Data came from immunoSEQ multiplex PCR; TCRdb stores just in-frame clones and leaves some out. The table has some 450,000 clones, roughly four fifths seen once; the top ten hold around 13%. Sequencing used PBMCs. The origin of the receptors is a woman aged 40 to 50 in good health. Some clones in this sample may be carry-over from other donors' samples.

Note on this clone: This clone may be a read error of a much larger clone one base away. This specimen includes other DNA sequences encoding the same CDR3. J is TRBJ2-7 and V is TRBV5-4; D is ambiguous. Deletions cut 4 bases from V and 3 bases from J, with 5 bases between. The CDR3 sequence is 11 residues long. Germline V lookup: CDR1 SGHNT, CDR2 YYREEE (reference sequence). CDR3 in amino acids: CASSRYYEQYF. The CDR3, as DNA: TGTGCCAGCAGCCGCTACTACGAGCAGTACTTC.

The rearrangement uses TRBV19 and TRBJ2-2, with 8 nucleotides matching TRBD2. In germline, CDR1 is LNHDA, CDR2 SQIVND (reference sequence). V gave up 7 bases and J gave up 7 bases; unmatched junction bases: 11. The length of the CDR3 is 15 residues. The CDR3 reads CASMVAGSLVGELFF. CDR3 in DNA: TGTGCCAGTATGGTAGCGGGAAGTCTCGTCGGGGAGCTGTTTTTT.

The V and J genes are TRBV6-6 and TRBJ1-1; possible D gene TRBD1, 6 bases. The CDR3 consists of 14 residues. The germline CDR1 and CDR2 sequences are MNHNY and SVGAGI (reference sequence). V lost 7 bases to trimming and J lost 6 bases, with 18 bases between them. The chain's CDR3 is CASNKLQGSAEAFF. The CDR3 nucleotides read TGTGCCAGCAACAAACTACAGGGTTCCGCTGAAGCTTTCTTT.

The rearrangement uses TRBV5-4 and TRBJ1-1; 9 nucleotides align to TRBD1. The CDR3 contains 13 residues. Germline assignment: CDR1 SGHNT and CDR2 YYREEE (reference sequence). J lost 11 bases, V lost 3 bases, and 8 bases had no gene match. In nucleotides, the CDR3 is TGTGCCAGCAGCTCAACAGGGGGCTTTACGGCTTTCTTT. This gives the protein CASSSTGGFTAFF.

To note about this clone: Since a far larger clone is one base different, this is likely a read error. The same CDR3 also results from other DNA sequences found in this sample. The CDR3 DNA reads TGTGCCAGCCATCCCACGGGGGATTATACTTTCTTT. As protein: CASHPTGDYTFF. The chain is built from TRBV2 and TRBJ1-1; weak D call: TRBD1 (5 bases). Trimming left V 8 bases short and J 12 bases short, with 19 bases between. Germline V lookup: CDR1 SNHLY, CDR2 FYNNEI. The CDR3 length is 12 residues.

V gene TRBV27 combines with J gene TRBJ2-7; the match to TRBD2 covers 9 bases. The CDR3 has 15 residues. V was clipped by 7 bases and J by 7 bases; unmatched bases: 14. Germline CDR1 and CDR2: MNHEY and SMNVEV (reference sequence). CDR3 amino acids: CASTSWASGNNEQYF. CDR3 bases: TGTGCCAGCACCTCATGGGCTAGCGGGAATAATGAGCAGTACTTC.

The chain uses TRBV4-1 and TRBJ1-1, with TRBD1 as a possible D gene (6 bases). This CDR3 is built from 16 residues. Looked up from germline, CDR1 is MGHRA and CDR2 is YSYEKL. The germline V and J ends were trimmed by 3 bases and 1 base, with 15 bases remaining between them. The CDR3 sequence is CASSQARQDRNTEAFF. Written as DNA, the CDR3 is TGCGCCAGCAGCCAGGCCCGACAGGATCGGAACACTGAAGCTTTCTTT.

The chain uses TRBV19 and TRBJ1-5; maybe TRBD1 (6 bases). V lost 7 bases and J lost 7, with 20 bases in between. This CDR3 spans 15 amino acids. Germline CDR1 reads LNHDA; CDR2 reads SQIVND (reference sequence). The CDR3 protein is CASKSSRGAGQPQHF. The CDR3, as DNA: TGTGCCAGTAAGTCGTCTCGGGGGGCAGGGCAGCCCCAGCATTTT.

The chain couples TRBV15 to TRBJ1-3; D is unresolved. V was shortened by 1 base and J by 4 bases, with 14 bases between the two germline ends. The CDR3 runs to 16 residues. CDR1 LNHNV and CDR2 YYDKDF come from the germline V gene (reference sequence). The CDR3 here is CATSRGATTVGNTIYF. CDR3 in DNA: TGTGCCACCAGCAGAGGCGCGACGACTGTGGGAAACACCATATATTTT.

The gene calls are TRBV11-2 and TRBJ2-2, with no clear D. The CDR3 consists of 14 residues. V shed 5 bases and J shed 5 bases, with 12 bases lying between them. Germline values: CDR1 SGHAT, CDR2 FQNNGV. The CDR3 is CASSRMVGTGELFF. CDR3 nucleotide sequence: TGTGCCAGCAGCCGCATGGTGGGAACCGGGGAGCTGTTTTTT.

The chain recombines TRBV7-3 with TRBJ2-1; possibly TRBD2 for D (5 bases). CDR3 length: 14 residues. The V end was cut by 5 bases, the J end by 0 bases, with 8 bases between. Germline V CDR1 and CDR2: SGHTA, FQGTGA. Here the CDR3 DNA reads TGTGCCAGCAGCCAAAGCGGCTCCTACAATGAGCAGTTCTTC. Translating it yields CASSQSGSYNEQFF.

This clone was counted once. This chain connects TRBV10-3 to TRBJ2-5; no clear D gene. Germline loops: CDR1 ENHRY, CDR2 SYGVKD. Trimming left V 3 bases short and J 5 bases short, with 7 bases between. The CDR3 totals 12 residues. The CDR3 region is CAISDSSETQYF. The CDR3 DNA is TGTGCCATCAGTGACAGTTCCGAGACCCAGTACTTC.

V usage is TRBV7-9 and J usage is TRBJ2-2; TRBD1 is a possible D gene (5 bases). V lost 5 bases to trimming and J lost 1 base, with 14 bases between them. The CDR3 covers 16 residues. The germline V gene encodes CDR1 SEHNR and CDR2 FQNEAQ (reference sequence). CDR3 sequence: CASSVNRPMNTGELFF. The CDR3 DNA reads as TGTGCCAGCAGCGTCAACAGGCCCATGAACACCGGGGAGCTGTTTTTT.

This clone was detected ten times or more. Other DNA sequences in the sample encode the same CDR3. The chain is built from TRBV18 and TRBJ2-5; D is ambiguous. The CDR3 length is 15 residues. Germline V lookup: CDR1 KGHSH, CDR2 LQKENI. V gave up 2 bases and J gave up 3 bases, with 13 bases separating them. The CDR3 sequence is CASSPGRTAEETQYF. The CDR3, as DNA: TGTGCCAGCTCACCAGGTCGCACCGCGGAAGAGACCCAGTACTTC.

This clone was recorded once. The chain joins TRBV29-1 to TRBJ2-1; 9 positions agree with TRBD2. Germline V gene sequence: CDR1 SQVTM, CDR2 ANQGSEA. The CDR3 is made up of 15 amino acids. Germline trimming cut 3 bases from V and 5 bases from J; bases unmatched to any gene: 8. Here the CDR3 reads CSVERREGGDNEQFF. Here the CDR3 DNA reads TGCAGCGTTGAGCGGCGGGAGGGGGGGGACAATGAGCAGTTCTTC.